This TCR beta chain was found in a study of T cell responses to AZD1222 COVID-19 vaccine. The table came from immunoSEQ multiplex PCR; TCRdb's copy has only in-frame clones and leaves some out. The sample has more than 250,000 clones, over 90% seen once. Sequenced here: peripheral blood, sampled on day 0 of AZD1222 vaccination. This receptor was identified in an adult in good health.

The CDR3 protein is CASSERGGLAADTQYF. The CDR3 bases are TGTGCCAGCAGTGAAAGAGGGGGACTAGCCGCAGATACGCAGTATTTT. The V gene is TRBV2, the J gene TRBJ2-3; TRBD2 matches 9 bases. J lost 4 bases, V lost 2 bases, and 7 bases had no gene match. The CDR3 runs to 16 residues. In germline, CDR1 is SNHLY, CDR2 FYNNEI.